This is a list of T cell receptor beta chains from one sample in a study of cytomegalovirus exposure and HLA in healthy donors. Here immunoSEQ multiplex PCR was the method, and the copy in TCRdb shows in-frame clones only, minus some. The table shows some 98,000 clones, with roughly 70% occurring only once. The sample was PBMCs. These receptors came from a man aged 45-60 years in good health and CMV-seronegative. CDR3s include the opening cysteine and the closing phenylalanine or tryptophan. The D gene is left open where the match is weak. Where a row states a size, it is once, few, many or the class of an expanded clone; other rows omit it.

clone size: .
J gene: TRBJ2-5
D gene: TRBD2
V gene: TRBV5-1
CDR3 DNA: TGCGCCAGCAGACCGACACCTAGCGGAGAGACCCAGTACTTC
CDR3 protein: CASRPTPSGETQYF

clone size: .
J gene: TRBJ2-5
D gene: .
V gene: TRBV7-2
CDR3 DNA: TGTGCCAGCAGCTTTGGGCGTGAGACCCAGTACTTC
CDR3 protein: CASSFGRETQYF

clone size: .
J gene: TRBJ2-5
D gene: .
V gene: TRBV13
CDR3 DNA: TGTGCCAGCAGCTTAACAGGATTGTCAGAGACCCAGTACTTC
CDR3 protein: CASSLTGLSETQYF

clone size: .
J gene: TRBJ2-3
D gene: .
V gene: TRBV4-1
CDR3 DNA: TGCGCCAGCAGCCAAGAATTGGGCAGGTCCACAGATACGCAGTATTTT
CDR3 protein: CASSQELGRSTDTQYF

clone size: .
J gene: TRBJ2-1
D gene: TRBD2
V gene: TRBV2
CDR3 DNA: TGTGCCAGCAGCACCCAGCCGACTAGCGCTTTATACAATGAGCAGTTCTTC
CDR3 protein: CASSTQPTSALYNEQFF

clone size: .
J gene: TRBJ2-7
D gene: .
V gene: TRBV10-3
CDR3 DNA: TGTGCCATCAGTGTTCAGGGTGACTACGAGCAGTACTTC
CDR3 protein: CAISVQGDYEQYF

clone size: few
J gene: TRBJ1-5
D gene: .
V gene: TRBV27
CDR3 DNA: TGTGCCAGCAGCCGGGGATATTATAGCAATCAGCCCCAGCATTTT
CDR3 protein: CASSRGYYSNQPQHF

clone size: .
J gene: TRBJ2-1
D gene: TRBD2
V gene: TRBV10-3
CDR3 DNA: TGTGCCATCAGTGATCGAGCGGGAGGCGTCGATGAGCAGTTCTTC
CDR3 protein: CAISDRAGGVDEQFF

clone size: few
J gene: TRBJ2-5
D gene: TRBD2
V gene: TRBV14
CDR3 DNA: TGTGCCAGCAGCCTCCCAGGGACTAGGGTAGAGACCCAGTACTTC
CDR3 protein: CASSLPGTRVETQYF

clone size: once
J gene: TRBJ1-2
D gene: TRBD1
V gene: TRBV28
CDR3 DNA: TGTGCCAGCAGATGGACAGGGAGGTACTATGGCTACACCTTC
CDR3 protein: CASRWTGRYYGYTF

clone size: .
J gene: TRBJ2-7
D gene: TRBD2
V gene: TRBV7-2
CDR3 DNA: TGTGCCAGCAGCTTAGATTCTGGTGAGCGGGGTTCCGAGCAGTACTTC
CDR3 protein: CASSLDSGERGSEQYF

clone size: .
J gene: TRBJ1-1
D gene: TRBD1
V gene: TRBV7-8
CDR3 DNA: TGTGCCAGCAGCCCATATCGAATAGTGGGACAGGTTCGCACTGAAGCTTTCTTT
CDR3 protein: CASSPYRIVGQVRTEAFF

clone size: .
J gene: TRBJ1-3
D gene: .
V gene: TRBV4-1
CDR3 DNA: TGCGCCAGCAGCCAAGATGGGGGGGGCTACTCTGGAAACACCATATATTTT
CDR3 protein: CASSQDGGGYSGNTIYF

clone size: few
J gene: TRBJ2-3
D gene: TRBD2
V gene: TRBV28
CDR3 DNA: TGTGCCAGCAGTCTCAGGCGGGCGGGGGGAGATACGCAGTATTTT
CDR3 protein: CASSLRRAGGDTQYF

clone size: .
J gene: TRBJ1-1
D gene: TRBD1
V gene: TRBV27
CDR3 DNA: TGTGCCAGCAGTGTAAGACAGGGGCGCACTGAAGCTTTCTTT
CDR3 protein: CASSVRQGRTEAFF

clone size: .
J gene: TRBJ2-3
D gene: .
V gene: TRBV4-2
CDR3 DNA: TGTGCCAGCAGCCAAGATCAAGCGGATACGCAGTATTTT
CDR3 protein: CASSQDQADTQYF

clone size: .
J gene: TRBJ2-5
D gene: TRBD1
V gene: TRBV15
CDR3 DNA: TGTGCCACCAGCAGAGATCGGGCAGGGGGCACCCAAGAGACCCAGTACTTC
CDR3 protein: CATSRDRAGGTQETQYF

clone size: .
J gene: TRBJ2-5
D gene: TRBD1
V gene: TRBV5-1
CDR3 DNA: TGCGCCAGCAGCCGGGACAGGGGCGGGAAAGAGACCCAGTACTTC
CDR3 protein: CASSRDRGGKETQYF

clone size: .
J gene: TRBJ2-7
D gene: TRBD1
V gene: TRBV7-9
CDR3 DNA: TGTGCCAGCAGCCCAAGACAGGGTCGGGGTTGGGAGCAGTACTTC
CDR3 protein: CASSPRQGRGWEQYF

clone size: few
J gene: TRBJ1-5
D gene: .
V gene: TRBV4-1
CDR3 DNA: TGCGCCAGCAGCCAAGATAGGGGGGAGGGTCAGCCCCAGCATTTT
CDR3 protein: CASSQDRGEGQPQHF

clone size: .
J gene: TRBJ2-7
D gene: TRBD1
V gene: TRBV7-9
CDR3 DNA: TGTGCCGGACAGGGGGTGGGTATAGGGGCCTACGAGCAGTACTTC
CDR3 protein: CAGQGVGIGAYEQYF

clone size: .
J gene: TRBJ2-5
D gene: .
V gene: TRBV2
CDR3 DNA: TGTGCCACCCCAAGAGGGCAAGAGACCCAGTACTTC
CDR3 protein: CATPRGQETQYF

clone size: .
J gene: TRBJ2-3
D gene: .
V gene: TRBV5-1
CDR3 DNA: TGCGCCAGCAGTTTGTCGGACAGAACTAGCACAGATACGCAGTATTTT
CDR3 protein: CASSLSDRTSTDTQYF

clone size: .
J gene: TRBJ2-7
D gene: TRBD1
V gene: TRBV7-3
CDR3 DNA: TGTGCCAGCAGCCTAACCGGGACAGGGTTTTACGAGCAGTACTTC
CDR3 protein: CASSLTGTGFYEQYF

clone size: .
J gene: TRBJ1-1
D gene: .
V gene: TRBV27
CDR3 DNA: TGTGCCAGCAGTTCACCCGGTAATGAAGCTTTCTTT
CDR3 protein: CASSSPGNEAFF

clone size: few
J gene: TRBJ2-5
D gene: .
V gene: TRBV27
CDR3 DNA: TGTGCCAGCAGTGTAGACAGGACGGAGACCCAGTACTTC
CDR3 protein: CASSVDRTETQYF

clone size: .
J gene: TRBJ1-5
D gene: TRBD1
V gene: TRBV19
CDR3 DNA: TGTGCCAGTAGCCTGGGACAGACGAATCAGCCCCAGCATTTT
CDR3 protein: CASSLGQTNQPQHF

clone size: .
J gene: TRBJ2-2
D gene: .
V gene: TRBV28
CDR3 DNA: TGTGCCAGCAGTCTCCTCGACAGGAGCACCGGGGAGCTGTTTTTT
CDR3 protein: CASSLLDRSTGELFF

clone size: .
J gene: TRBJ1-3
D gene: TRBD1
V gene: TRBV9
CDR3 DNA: TGTGCCAGCAGCGTAGACAGGGGCTCTGGAAACACCATATATTTT
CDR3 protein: CASSVDRGSGNTIYF

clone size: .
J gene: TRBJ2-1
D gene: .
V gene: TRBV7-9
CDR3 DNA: TGTGCCAGCAGCGGCCAGTACCCGTCCTACAATGAGCAGTTCTTC
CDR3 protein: CASSGQYPSYNEQFF

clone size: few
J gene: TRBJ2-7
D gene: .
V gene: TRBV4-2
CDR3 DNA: TGTGCCAGCAGCCAAGATCCCCTGGACAGCGCCTACGAGCAGTACTTC
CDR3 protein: CASSQDPLDSAYEQYF

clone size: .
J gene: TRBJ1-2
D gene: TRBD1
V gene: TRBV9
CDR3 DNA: TGTGCCAGCAGGGGGACAGGGGGTAGCGGCTATGGCTACACCTTC
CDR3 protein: CASRGTGGSGYGYTF

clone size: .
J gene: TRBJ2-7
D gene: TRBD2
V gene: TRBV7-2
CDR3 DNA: TGTGCCAGCAGCTTGAATTCACCGGGACTAAACTACGAGCAGTACTTC
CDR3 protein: CASSLNSPGLNYEQYF

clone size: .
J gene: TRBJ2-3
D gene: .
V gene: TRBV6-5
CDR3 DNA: TGTGCCAGCAGTTACTCAAACGGGAACCCGGATACGCAGTATTTT
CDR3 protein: CASSYSNGNPDTQYF

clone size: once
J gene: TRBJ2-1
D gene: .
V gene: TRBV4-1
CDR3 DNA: TGCGCCAGCAGTCGCCTCGGGGGCTACAATGAGCAGTTCTTC
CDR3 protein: CASSRLGGYNEQFF

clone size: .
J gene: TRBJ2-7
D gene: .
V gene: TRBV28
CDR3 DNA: TGTGCCAGCAGTTTGGGAGGTGGGGGACTCGAGCAGTACTTC
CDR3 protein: CASSLGGGGLEQYF

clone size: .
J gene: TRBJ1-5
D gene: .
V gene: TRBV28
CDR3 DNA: TGTGCCAGCAGTTTGTCCCGAGGGTTGGGTTCGATGGATCAGCCCCAGCATTTT
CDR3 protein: CASSLSRGLGSMDQPQHF

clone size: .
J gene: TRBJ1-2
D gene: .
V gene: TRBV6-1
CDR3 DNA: TGTGCCAGCTCGTTCAGTCATGGCTACACCTTC
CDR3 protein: CASSFSHGYTF

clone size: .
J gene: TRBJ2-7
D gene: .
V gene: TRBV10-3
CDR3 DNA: TGTGCCATCAGAGGCCGGGACGGGGGTACCTACGAGCAGTACTTC
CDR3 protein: CAIRGRDGGTYEQYF

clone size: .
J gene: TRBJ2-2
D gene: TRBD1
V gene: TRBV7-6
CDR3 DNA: TGTGCCAGCAGCTTGGGACAGGGGGGGACCGGGGAGCTGTTTTTT
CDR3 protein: CASSLGQGGTGELFF

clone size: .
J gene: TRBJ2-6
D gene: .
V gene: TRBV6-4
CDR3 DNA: TGTGCCAGCAGTGACCCGGACAGCAACTCTGGGGCCAACGTCCTGACTTTC
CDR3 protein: CASSDPDSNSGANVLTF

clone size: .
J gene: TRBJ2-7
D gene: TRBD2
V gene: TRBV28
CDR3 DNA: TGTGCCAGCAGTTCCGAAGGGAGGGGCGAATACTACGAGCAGTACTTC
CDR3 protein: CASSSEGRGEYYEQYF

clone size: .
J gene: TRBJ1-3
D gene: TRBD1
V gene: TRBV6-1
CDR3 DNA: TGTGCCAGCACCCCGGCAGGGGGATACACCATATATTTT
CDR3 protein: CASTPAGGYTIYF

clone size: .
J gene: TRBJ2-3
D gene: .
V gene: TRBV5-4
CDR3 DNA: TGTGCCAGCACCTTAGGGGGTCAAAGCACAGATACGCAGTATTTT
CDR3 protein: CASTLGGQSTDTQYF

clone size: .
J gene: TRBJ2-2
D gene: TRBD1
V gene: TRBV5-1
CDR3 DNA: TGCGCCAGCAGTCCTGACAGGGGGCACACCGGGGAGCTGTTTTTT
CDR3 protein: CASSPDRGHTGELFF

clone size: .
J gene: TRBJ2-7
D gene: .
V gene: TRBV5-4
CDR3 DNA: TGTGCCAGCAGCTCCGGGCAGGGAAACTACGAGCAGTACTTC
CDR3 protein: CASSSGQGNYEQYF

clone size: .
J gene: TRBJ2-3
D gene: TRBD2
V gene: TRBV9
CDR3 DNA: TGTGCCAGCAGCGTGGGTAGCGGGGGGGGCACAGATACGCAGTATTTT
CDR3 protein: CASSVGSGGGTDTQYF